Shown below are 5 T cell receptor beta chains from a single sample sequenced in a study of immune cell composition in non-small cell lung cancer. Normal lung was sampled as far from the tumour as possible, at least 3 cm. Data came from immunoSEQ multiplex PCR; TCRdb stores just in-frame clones and leaves some out. The sample lists about a thousand clones, over 60% occurring once. Material: non-adjacent lung tissue. These TCRs come from a human donor with non-small cell lung cancer.

This clone was detected a few times. This chain connects TRBV4-1 to TRBJ1-1; D not certain. V was clipped by 0 bases and J by 1 base, with 3 bases between them. Germline V gene lookup returns CDR1 MGHRA and CDR2 YSYEKL. This CDR3 comprises 13 residues. CDR3 bases: TGCGCCAGCAGCCAAGAGCCGAACACTGAAGCTTTCTTT. Amino acids: CASSQEPNTEAFF.

For this clone: The same CDR3 can be traced to other DNA sequences in this sample. The rearrangement joins TRBV5-1 to TRBJ2-5; 8 nucleotides agree with TRBD2. After removal of 9 bases from V and 4 bases from J, the junction contained 8 bases not matched to a gene. The CDR3 totals 13 residues. Germline V CDR1 and CDR2: SGHRS, YFSETQ. CDR3 residues: CATSPRGGETQYF. The DNA for the CDR3 is TGCGCCACCTCGCCCCGGGGGGGAGAGACCCAGTACTTC.

The chain has TRBV14 and TRBJ1-3; D perhaps matches TRBD1 (6 bases). This CDR3 spans 15 amino acids. CDR1 SGHDN and CDR2 FVKESK come from the germline V gene. V gave up 4 bases and J gave up 0 bases, with 10 bases separating them. The CDR3 DNA reads TGTGCCAGCAGCCGCCGGACAGCCTCTGGAAACACCATATATTTT. It is translated as CASSRRTASGNTIYF.

This rearrangement joins TRBV10-3 to TRBJ2-2; 8 positions agree with TRBD2. The CDR3 runs 16 residues. The germline CDR1 and CDR2 sequences are ENHRY and SYGVKD. J was trimmed by 7 bases and V by 0 bases; bases with no gene match: 7. The CDR3 DNA is TGTGCCATCAGTGAGTCTAGCGGGGCAAGAGGCGGGGAGCTGTTTTTT. Translation gives CAISESSGARGGELFF.

The rearrangement links TRBV18 to TRBJ1-1; D not certain. V was cut by 3 bases and J by 1 base, with 21 bases left in between. Germline CDR1 and CDR2: KGHSH and LQKENI. CDR3 size: 18 residues. The CDR3 sequence is CASSPILDGERRNTEAFF. Here the CDR3 DNA reads TGTGCCAGCTCACCTATTTTAGATGGGGAAAGGCGGAACACTGAAGCTTTCTTT.